This entry describes one TCR beta chain. Its antigen is as yet unknown. The primer mix had 60 Vbeta and 13 Jbeta primers. Clones were sequenced by immunoSEQ multiplex PCR, and TCRdb holds only the in-frame ones, with some missing. The repertoire holds about 190,000 clones, with around 83% as singletons. Germline-derived CDR1 and CDR2 are SGHVS and FQNEAQ. The CDR3 contains 18 residues. V was trimmed by 0 bases and J by 4 bases, leaving 22 bases between them. This entry belongs to a study of cytomegalovirus exposure and HLA in healthy donors. Overall study findings and caveats: Several of the most significant clusters appeared linked to common viral pathogens, based on a later analysis. Only CMV serostatus was available as immune exposure information.

The sequenced sample was PBMCs. The V gene is TRBV7-8, the J gene TRBJ2-7, with a possible D match to TRBD2 (5 bases). The sequence came from a woman between 18 and 29 years old in good health and CMV-seronegative. CDR3 region: CASSLAPLGSRGQYEQYF. The CDR3 DNA sequence: TGTGCCAGCAGCTTAGCCCCGTTGGGGTCACGGGGTCAGTACGAGCAGTACTTC.